Given below is one TCR beta chain in context. Its target is unknown. The method was immunoSEQ multiplex PCR; TCRdb's version includes in-frame clones alone and lacks a portion of them. The top ten clones hold around 1.5% of a sample with some 180,000 clones, 94% of them seen once. Germline CDR1 and CDR2: SGHRS and YFSETQ. Deletions cut 4 bases from V and 1 base from J, with 14 bases between. The CDR3 has 15 residues. This sample was taken from a study of T cell responses to AZD1222 COVID-19 vaccine. Study conclusions and caveats: Clonal diversity was possibly underestimated, and the donors were mostly white British, with more females.

The sample in question was peripheral blood, obtained 28 days after the second AZD1222 dose. The clonotype comes from an adult who received the AZD1222 COVID-19 vaccine. V usage is TRBV5-1 and J usage is TRBJ1-1; D may be TRBD1 (5 bases). Here the CDR3 DNA reads TGCGCCAGCAGCGGGGAGGGGCAGGGGAACACTGAAGCTTTCTTT. Encoded protein: CASSGEGQGNTEAFF.